What follows are 23 T cell receptor beta chains derived from one specimen sequenced in a study of blood T cell repertoires in COVID-19. The protocol was immunoSEQ multiplex PCR, while the TCRdb copy is restricted to in-frame clones and leaves out a portion. The table records around 250,000 clones, just under 85% of them present only once. Sequenced sample: peripheral blood. The receptors derive from a woman older than 75 with acute or convalescent COVID-19.

This clone has just one count. The gene calls are TRBV19 and TRBJ2-2; 16 bases map to TRBD2. Germline CDR1 is LNHDA and CDR2 is SQIVND (reference sequence). The CDR3 contains 19 residues. V trimming: 9 bases; J trimming: 8 bases; junction bases outside the gene matches: 18. The chain's CDR3 is CASRRGPGLAGGTAGELFF. DNA of the CDR3: TGTGCCAGCCGTCGGGGACCGGGACTAGCGGGAGGGACGGCGGGGGAGCTGTTTTTT.

The chain joins TRBV7-9 to TRBJ2-2, with D unresolved. The length of the CDR3 is 14 residues. Trimming stripped 4 bases from V and 2 bases from J, with 8 bases between. In germline, CDR1 is SEHNR, CDR2 FQNEAQ (reference sequence). DNA for the CDR3: TGTGCCAGCAGCTCGACGGGTAACACCGGGGAGCTGTTTTTT. It codes for CASSSTGNTGELFF.

V and J are TRBV5-1 and TRBJ2-7, with TRBD2 as a possible D gene (5 bases). CDR1 is SGHRS, CDR2 YFSETQ, per germline. There are 11 residues in the CDR3. Trimming cost V 3 bases and J 5 bases, with 6 bases left between them. This CDR3 reads CASSSRDEQYF. In DNA form, the CDR3 reads TGCGCCAGCAGCTCGAGGGACGAGCAGTACTTC.

This chain uses TRBV7-2 with TRBJ1-2, with D perhaps matching TRBD1 (5 bases). V was shortened by 1 base and J by 8 bases, with 14 bases between the two germline ends. This CDR3 has 14 residues. Per the germline V gene, CDR1 is SGHTA and CDR2 is FQGNSA. CDR3: CASSLGQGLLGYTF. The CDR3 DNA is TGTGCCAGCAGCTTAGGCCAGGGTCTCTTAGGCTACACCTTC. Variable domain in full (rest from reference TRBV7-2 and TRBJ1-2): GAGVSQSPSNKVTEKGKDVELRCDPISGHTALYWYRQSLGQGLEFLIYFQGNSAPDKSGLPSDRFSAERTGGSVSTLTIQRTQQEDSAVYLCASSLGQGLLGYTFGSGTRLTVV.

The chain recombines TRBV4-1 with TRBJ2-2, with 13 bases that match TRBD2. There are 18 residues in the CDR3. Looked up from germline, CDR1 is MGHRA and CDR2 is YSYEKL. J lost 4 bases, V lost 3 bases, and 8 bases had no gene match. CDR3 amino acids: CASSQAGLAGVGTGELFF. In nucleotides, the CDR3 is TGCGCCAGCAGCCAGGCCGGACTAGCGGGAGTGGGCACCGGGGAGCTGTTTTTT.

V is TRBV6-2 or TRBV6-3 and J is TRBJ1-5; D may be TRBD1 (5 bases). The germline gives CDR1 MNHEY, CDR2 SVGEGT. The V end was cut by 0 bases, the J end by 0 bases, with 12 bases between. This CDR3 contains 17 residues. The CDR3 DNA sequence: TGTGCCAGCAGTTACTCCTTGGGTAGGGGTAGCAATCAGCCCCAGCATTTT. This gives the protein CASSYSLGRGSNQPQHF.

The chain employs TRBV15 and TRBJ1-6; D possibly corresponds to TRBD1 (6 bases). Germline loops: CDR1 LNHNV, CDR2 YYDKDF (reference sequence). This CDR3 comprises 16 residues. V was shortened by 4 bases and J by 9 bases, with 19 bases between the two germline ends. The CDR3 spells CATSKGGEERISPLHF. CDR3 bases: TGTGCCACCAGCAAAGGGGGGGAGGAGAGGATTTCACCCCTCCACTTT.

The J gene is TRBJ1-5, the V gene TRBV28; a possible D gene is TRBD1 (5 bases). The CDR3 covers 15 residues. The germline V and J ends were trimmed by 7 bases and 2 bases, with 15 bases remaining between them. Germline lookup yields CDR1 MDHEN and CDR2 SYDVKM. The CDR3 region is CASTPGASGNQPQHF. In DNA, the CDR3 is TGTGCCAGCACCCCTGGGGCGAGCGGCAATCAGCCCCAGCATTTT. The complete variable domain, with remaining parts taken from reference TRBV28 and TRBJ1-5, reads DVKVTQSSRYLVKRTGEKVFLECVQDMDHENMFWYRQDPGLGLRLIYFSYDVKMKEKGDIPEGYSVSREKKERFSLILESASTNQTSMYLCASTPGASGNQPQHFGDGTRLSIL.

The chain has TRBV28 and TRBJ1-4, with D perhaps TRBD1 (6 bases). CDR3 length equals 14 residues. Trimming cost V 6 bases and J 6 bases, with 14 bases left between them. Germline V lookup: CDR1 MDHEN, CDR2 SYDVKM. The CDR3 DNA reads TGTGCCAGCAGGGCCGGGACAACCTATGAAAAACTGTTTTTT. This gives the protein CASRAGTTYEKLFF.

The chain carries TRBV20-1 and TRBJ2-7; 10 nucleotides match TRBD2. This CDR3 comprises 16 residues. V shed 3 bases and J 3 bases; nucleotides not matched to a gene: 11. Germline CDR1 reads DFQATT; CDR2 reads SNEGSKA (reference sequence). CDR3: CSASLSSGSVYYEQYF. CDR3 DNA sequence: TGCAGTGCTAGTTTATCTAGCGGGAGCGTTTACTACGAGCAGTACTTC.

The rearrangement links TRBV11-1 to TRBJ1-2; 10 nucleotides line up with TRBD1. The CDR3 totals 14 residues. V shed 5 bases and J 8 bases; nucleotides not matched to a gene: 8. The V gene's germline CDR1 is SGHAT and CDR2 FQDESV (reference sequence). CDR3 loop: CASSVPGQGKGYTF. The CDR3 DNA sequence: TGTGCCAGCAGCGTCCCGGGACAGGGGAAAGGCTACACCTTC.

The V gene is TRBV28, the J gene TRBJ1-2, with 7 bases identical to TRBD1. The CDR3 has 13 amino acids. Per the germline V gene, CDR1 is MDHEN and CDR2 is SYDVKM. The V segment lost 3 bases and the J segment 7 bases; nucleotides outside the gene matches: 5. The chain's CDR3 is CASSFATGLGYTF. DNA of the CDR3: TGTGCCAGCAGTTTCGCGACAGGGCTTGGCTACACCTTC.

This clone was observed a handful of times. V gene TRBV7-8 combines with J gene TRBJ1-6, with TRBD1 identical over 7 bases. Trimming took 2 bases from V and 8 from J; bases not matched to a gene: 0. The CDR3 extends over 13 amino acids. Germline V gene data show CDR1 as SGHVS and CDR2 as FQNEAQ. The CDR3 loop reads CASSLQGDSPLHF. Here the CDR3 DNA reads TGTGCCAGCAGCTTACAGGGGGATTCACCCCTCCACTTT.

The chain is built from TRBV4-3 and TRBJ1-2; 8 bases agree with TRBD1. CDR1 LGHNA and CDR2 YSLEER come from the germline V gene. After removal of 0 bases from V and 7 bases from J, the junction contained 7 bases not matched to a gene. The CDR3 is made up of 15 amino acids. The CDR3 loop is CASSQDRQGLGGYTF. As DNA, the CDR3 is TGCGCCAGCAGCCAAGATCGACAGGGGTTGGGTGGCTACACCTTC.

This clone was detected only a few times. J is TRBJ1-2 and V is TRBV6-6; maybe TRBD1 (6 bases). In germline, CDR1 is MNHNY, CDR2 SVGAGI (reference sequence). The CDR3 runs to 16 residues. V gave up 0 bases and J gave up 5 bases, with 16 bases separating them. CDR3 protein: CASSYSVAGALYGYTF. The CDR3 DNA is TGTGCCAGCAGTTACTCGGTGGCAGGGGCGCTTTATGGCTACACCTTC.

The chain is built from TRBV7-2 and TRBJ2-5; D may be TRBD1 (6 bases). V was pared by 2 bases and J by 5 bases, with 12 bases between. In germline, CDR1 is SGHTA, CDR2 FQGNSA. The CDR3 extends over 14 amino acids. CDR3 in amino acids: CASSLSGTRETQYF. The CDR3 DNA reads as TGTGCCAGCAGCTTATCCGGGACAAGGGAGACCCAGTACTTC.

The chain employs TRBV7-3 and TRBJ2-2, with a weak D call TRBD2 (5 bases). The CDR3 has 15 amino acids. Trimming took off 2 bases at V and 3 bases at J, with 10 bases between the two ends. The germline V gene has CDR1 SGHTA and CDR2 FQGTGA. The CDR3 region has the DNA TGTGCCAGCAGCTTAGGTGGAGGTTACACCGGGGAGCTGTTTTTT. This sequence encodes CASSLGGGYTGELFF.

The chain employs TRBV7-2 and TRBJ2-1, with 8 bases identical to TRBD2. The CDR3 covers 17 residues. Germline V gives CDR1 SGHTA, CDR2 FQGNSA. With V trimmed by 3 bases and J by 8 bases, 15 bases remained unmatched. The CDR3 DNA reads as TGTGCCAGCAGCTTTCGTTTAGGGCGGGAGGCCATCGATGAGCAGTTCTTC. This encodes CASSFRLGREAIDEQFF. Full variable domain (remainder filled in from reference TRBV7-2 and TRBJ2-1): GAGVSQSPSNKVTEKGKDVELRCDPISGHTALYWYRQSLGQGLEFLIYFQGNSAPDKSGLPSDRFSAERTGGSVSTLTIQRTQQEDSAVYLCASSFRLGREAIDEQFFGPGTRLTVL.

This clone was counted between two and nine times. The genes are TRBV28 and TRBJ1-2; maybe TRBD1 (5 bases). CDR1 and CDR2 (germline): MDHEN, SYDVKM. The germline V and J ends were trimmed by 7 bases and 7 bases, with 22 bases remaining between them. The CDR3 is made up of 15 amino acids. The CDR3, as DNA: TGTGCCAGCAAAGCGGGCAGAGAGGGGATGTCTGGCTACACCTTC. Its translation: CASKAGREGMSGYTF.

V usage is TRBV9 and J usage is TRBJ2-5; 7 bases match TRBD2. V gave up 0 bases and J gave up 5 bases; unmatched junction bases: 13. This CDR3 is built from 17 residues. The germline V gene has CDR1 SGDLS and CDR2 YYNGEE. The CDR3 nucleotides are TGTGCCAGCAGCGTAGATCATGGCCAGCGGGGTGTGGAGACCCAGTACTTC. It codes for CASSVDHGQRGVETQYF.

The chain links TRBV5-1 to TRBJ1-2; 12 bases match TRBD1. V dropped 0 bases and J dropped 5; count of bases not matched to a gene: 8. Germline V gives CDR1 SGHRS, CDR2 YFSETQ. This CDR3 comprises 17 residues. The CDR3 DNA reads TGCGCCAGCAGCTTGGCAAACTCGGGACAGGGGGCGTATGGCTACACCTTC. It specifies CASSLANSGQGAYGYTF.

The chain uses TRBV4-2 and TRBJ2-3, with a tentative D call TRBD2 (6 bases). V lost 8 bases, J lost 0 bases, and 9 bases lay in between. The CDR3 loop spans 13 amino acids. CDR1 is LGHNA and CDR2 is YNFKEQ in the germline V gene. The DNA of the CDR3 is TGTGCCAGCGCGGGACTCAGCACAGATACGCAGTATTTT. Protein product: CASAGLSTDTQYF.

To note about this clone: Additional DNA sequences in this sample encode the identical CDR3. V is TRBV7-2 and J is TRBJ1-5; a weak D match, TRBD1 (6 bases). Trimming removed 2 bases from V and 2 bases from J, with 7 bases in between. The CDR3 contains 14 residues. CDR1 is SGHTA and CDR2 is FQGNSA in the germline V gene. CDR3 nucleotide sequence: TGTGCCAGCAGCTTACGACAGGGCAATCAGCCCCAGCATTTT. Encoded protein: CASSLRQGNQPQHF. The full variable domain, rest sourced from reference TRBV7-2 and TRBJ1-5, is GAGVSQSPSNKVTEKGKDVELRCDPISGHTALYWYRQSLGQGLEFLIYFQGNSAPDKSGLPSDRFSAERTGGSVSTLTIQRTQQEDSAVYLCASSLRQGNQPQHFGDGTRLSIL.